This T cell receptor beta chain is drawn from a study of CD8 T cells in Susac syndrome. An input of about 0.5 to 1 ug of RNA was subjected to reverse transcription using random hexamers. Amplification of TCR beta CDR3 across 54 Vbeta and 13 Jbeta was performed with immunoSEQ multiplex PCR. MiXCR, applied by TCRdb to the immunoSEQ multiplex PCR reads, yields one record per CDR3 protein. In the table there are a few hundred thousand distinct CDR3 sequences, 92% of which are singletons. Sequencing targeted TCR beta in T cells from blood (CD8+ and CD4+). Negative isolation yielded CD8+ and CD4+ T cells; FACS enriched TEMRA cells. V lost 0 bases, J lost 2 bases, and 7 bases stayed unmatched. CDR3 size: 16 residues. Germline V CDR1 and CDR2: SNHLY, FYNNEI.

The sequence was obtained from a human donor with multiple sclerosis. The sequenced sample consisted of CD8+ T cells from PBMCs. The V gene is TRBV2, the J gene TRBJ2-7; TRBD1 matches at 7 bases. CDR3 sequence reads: CASSEALGDRPYEQYF. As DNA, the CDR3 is TGTGCCAGCAGTGAAGCGCTGGGGGACAGACCCTACGAGCAGTACTTC.